This TCR beta chain was sequenced during a study of T cells in localized non-small cell lung cancer. Of note for this clone: Its target is unknown.

The method was immunoSEQ multiplex PCR; TCRdb's version includes in-frame clones alone and lacks a portion of them. The profile shows around 67,000 clones, approximately 87% of them singletons. Study-level results: Greater blood T cell density accompanied longer overall survival. Uninvolved adjacent lung had higher T cell clonality than tumor and all other tissues. Out of the top 100 tumor clones, a median 57 were seen in adjacent lung. Investigators sequenced only a single tumor region, leaving heterogeneity possible.

Looked up from germline, CDR1 is SGDLS and CDR2 is YYNGEE. The ends lost 0 bases at V and 5 bases at J; junction bases unmatched: 6. This CDR3 is built from 16 residues. This clonotype was obtained from a woman aged 35 to 69 with stage I lung adenocarcinoma. The V and J genes are TRBV9 and TRBJ2-1, with 9 bases that match TRBD2. The material sequenced was peripheral blood, taken before any cancer treatment. Here the CDR3 DNA reads TGTGCCAGCAGCGTAGCTCCAAGCGGGAGGAACAATGAGCAGTTCTTC. It encodes CASSVAPSGRNNEQFF.